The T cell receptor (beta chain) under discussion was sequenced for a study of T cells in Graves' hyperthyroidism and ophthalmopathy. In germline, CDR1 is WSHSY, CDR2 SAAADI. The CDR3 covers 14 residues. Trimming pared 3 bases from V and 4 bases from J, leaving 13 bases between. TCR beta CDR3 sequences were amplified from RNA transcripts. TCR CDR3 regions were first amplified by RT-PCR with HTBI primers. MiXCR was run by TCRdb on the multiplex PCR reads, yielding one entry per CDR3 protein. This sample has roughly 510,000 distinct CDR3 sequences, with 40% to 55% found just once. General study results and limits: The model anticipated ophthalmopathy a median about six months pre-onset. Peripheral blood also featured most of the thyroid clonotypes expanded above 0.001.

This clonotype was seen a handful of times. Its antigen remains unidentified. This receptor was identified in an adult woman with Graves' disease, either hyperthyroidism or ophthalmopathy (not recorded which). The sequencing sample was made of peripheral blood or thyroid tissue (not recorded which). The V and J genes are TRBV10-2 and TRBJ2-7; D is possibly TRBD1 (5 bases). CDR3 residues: CASSDRGSIYEQYF. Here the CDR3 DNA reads TGCGCCAGCAGTGATAGGGGAAGTATTTACGAGCAGTACTTC.